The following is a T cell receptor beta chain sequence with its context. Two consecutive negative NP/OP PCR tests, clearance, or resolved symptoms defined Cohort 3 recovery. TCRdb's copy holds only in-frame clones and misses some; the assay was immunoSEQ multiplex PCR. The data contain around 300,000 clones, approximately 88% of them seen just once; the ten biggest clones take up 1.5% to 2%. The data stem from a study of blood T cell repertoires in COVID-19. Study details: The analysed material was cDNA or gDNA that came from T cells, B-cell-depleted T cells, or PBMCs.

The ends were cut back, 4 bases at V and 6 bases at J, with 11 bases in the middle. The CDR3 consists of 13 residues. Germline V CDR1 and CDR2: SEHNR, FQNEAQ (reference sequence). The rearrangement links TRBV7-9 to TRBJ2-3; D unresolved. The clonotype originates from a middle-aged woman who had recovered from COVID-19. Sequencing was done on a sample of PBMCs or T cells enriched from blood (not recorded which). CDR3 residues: CASSYEVADTQYF. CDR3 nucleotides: TGTGCCAGCAGCTATGAAGTTGCGGATACGCAGTATTTT.